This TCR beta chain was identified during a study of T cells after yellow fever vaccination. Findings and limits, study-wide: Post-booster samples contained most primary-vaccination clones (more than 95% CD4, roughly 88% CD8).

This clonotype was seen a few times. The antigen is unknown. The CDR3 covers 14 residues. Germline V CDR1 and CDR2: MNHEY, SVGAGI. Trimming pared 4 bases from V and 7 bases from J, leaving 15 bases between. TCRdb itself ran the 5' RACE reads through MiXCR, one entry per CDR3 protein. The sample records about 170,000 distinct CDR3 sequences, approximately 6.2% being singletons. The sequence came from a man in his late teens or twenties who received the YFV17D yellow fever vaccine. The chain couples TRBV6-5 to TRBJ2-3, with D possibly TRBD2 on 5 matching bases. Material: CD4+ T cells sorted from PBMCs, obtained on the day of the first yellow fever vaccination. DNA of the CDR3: TGTGCCAGCAGTTCTGGACTCCCATCCCATACGCAGTATTTT. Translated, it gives CASSSGLPSHTQYF.